The 30 T cell receptor beta chains listed next were all sequenced from one sample in a study of blood T cell repertoires in COVID-19. The data were produced by immunoSEQ multiplex PCR, yet TCRdb's version contains in-frame clones alone and is incomplete. The data contain about 160,000 clones, 82% of them seen just once; the ten biggest clones take up under 9%. Sequencing was carried out using peripheral blood. The receptors here all came from a woman between 35 and 50 years old with COVID-19, enrolled during active disease.

The chain carries TRBV7-8 and TRBJ2-3; 11 nucleotides align to TRBD1. The CDR3 is 17 amino acids. Germline V gene lookup returns CDR1 SGHVS and CDR2 FQNEAQ. V gave up 5 bases and J gave up 5 bases; unmatched junction bases: 12. As DNA, the CDR3 is TGTGCCAGCAGCATCCGGACAGGGGGCATGGTAGAAGATACGCAGTATTTT. This sequence encodes CASSIRTGGMVEDTQYF.

DNA of the CDR3: TGTGCCAGCAGCTTGGAGGTGGGAGACGAGCAGTACTTC. This codes for CASSLEVGDEQYF. The rearrangement links TRBV5-6 to TRBJ2-7, with a tentative D call TRBD2 (5 bases). The CDR3 runs to 13 residues. Trimming removed 0 bases at V and 5 bases at J, with 9 bases between. Germline-derived CDR1 and CDR2 are SGHDT and YYEEEE.

The chain couples TRBV19 to TRBJ2-6; the D gene is possibly TRBD1 (6 bases). This CDR3 region has 14 residues. From germline, CDR1 is LNHDA and CDR2 SQIVND (reference sequence). Trimming took off 9 bases at V and 2 bases at J, with 11 bases between the two ends. The CDR3 is CASRKGAGANVLTF. CDR3 nucleotide sequence: TGTGCCAGCCGAAAGGGGGCTGGGGCCAACGTCCTGACTTTC.

This chain joins TRBV7-9 and TRBJ1-2, with no clear D. V lost 1 base and J lost 6, with 9 bases in between. This CDR3 spans 13 amino acids. Germline CDR1 SEHNR, CDR2 FQNEAQ (reference sequence). In DNA form, the CDR3 reads TGTGCCAGCAGCTTAGACGGGTTTAATGGCTACACCTTC. Its translation: CASSLDGFNGYTF.

This clone was seen more than once but under ten times. The chain joins TRBV5-4 to TRBJ2-4; D is perhaps TRBD1 (6 bases). The CDR3 covers 17 residues. CDR1 and CDR2 (germline): SGHNT, YYREEE (reference sequence). V was cut by 4 bases and J by 5 bases, with 22 bases left in between. DNA of the CDR3: TGTGCCAGCAGCCCCTCCCCCGGGACACCCTTGGAAAACATTCAGTACTTC. Its protein is CASSPSPGTPLENIQYF.

The table lists this clone with a few counts. The chain has TRBV7-8 and TRBJ1-5; 7 nucleotides line up with TRBD1. Trimming cost V 3 bases and J 6 bases; bases outside gene matches: 8. The CDR3 loop spans 15 amino acids. Germline assignment: CDR1 SGHVS and CDR2 FQNEAQ. This CDR3 is CASSFDRVSFQPQHF. Written as DNA, the CDR3 is TGTGCCAGCAGCTTTGACAGGGTGAGCTTTCAGCCCCAGCATTTT.

The J gene is TRBJ2-1, the V gene TRBV5-6, with 11 bases that match TRBD1. Germline CDR1 SGHDT, CDR2 YYEEEE. J lost 6 bases, V lost 4 bases, and 9 bases had no gene match. This CDR3 region has 16 residues. The CDR3 nucleotides are TGTGCCAGCAGCCCGTCCGAGGACAGGGGGCTCAATGAGCAGTTCTTC. Translated, it gives CASSPSEDRGLNEQFF.

This sequence joins TRBV15 and TRBJ2-1; 9 bases align to TRBD1. Per the germline V gene, CDR1 is LNHNV and CDR2 is YYDKDF (reference sequence). The CDR3 runs 15 residues. Trimming removed 4 bases from V and 3 bases from J; junction bases left unmatched: 4. The CDR3 here is CATSKGTGIYNEQFF. Here the CDR3 DNA reads TGTGCCACCAGCAAGGGGACAGGGATCTACAATGAGCAGTTCTTC. The full variable domain, completed using reference TRBV15 and TRBJ2-1, is DAMVIQNPRYQVTQFGKPVTLSCSQTLNHNVMYWYQQKSSQAPKLLFHYYDKDFNNEADTPDNFQSRRPNTSFCFLDIRSPGLGDTAMYLCATSKGTGIYNEQFFGPGTRLTVL.

This sequence joins TRBV30 and TRBJ1-2, with a weak D call TRBD1 (5 bases). The CDR3 loop spans 9 amino acids. Trimming left V 5 bases short and J 7 bases short, with 5 bases between. Germline V CDR1 and CDR2: GTSNPN, SVGIG (reference sequence). CDR3: CAWGAGYTF. The CDR3 DNA sequence: TGTGCCTGGGGGGCTGGCTACACCTTC.

J is TRBJ2-2 and V is TRBV5-4, with D hard to call. Germline assignment: CDR1 SGHNT and CDR2 YYREEE (reference sequence). Trimming shortened V by 0 bases and J by 4 bases, and 7 bases separated the two germline ends. The CDR3 contains 14 residues. The CDR3 DNA follows: TGTGCCAGCAGCTTGGAAGCGCGCACCGGGGAGCTGTTTTTT. It specifies CASSLEARTGELFF.

The genes are TRBV4-2 and TRBJ1-6; TRBD1 is a possible D gene (5 bases). Looked up from germline, CDR1 is LGHNA and CDR2 is YNFKEQ. Deletions cut 1 base from V and 10 bases from J, with 17 bases between. This CDR3 is 16 amino acids long. CDR3 residues: CASSQVGRGSQSPLHF. CDR3 coding DNA: TGTGCCAGCAGCCAAGTTGGTAGGGGCAGTCAGTCACCCCTCCACTTT.

This chain uses TRBV5-4 with TRBJ1-4; TRBD1 is a possible D gene (5 bases). V lost 4 bases and J lost 8, with 12 bases in between. Germline CDR1 SGHNT, CDR2 YYREEE (reference sequence). The CDR3 runs 13 residues. The CDR3 spells CASSRGGEEKLFF. The CDR3 bases are TGTGCCAGCAGCAGGGGAGGGGAGGAAAAACTGTTTTTT.

In its sample, this clone was seen once. This chain connects TRBV28 to TRBJ1-3, with 7 bases that match TRBD1. The CDR3 extends over 14 amino acids. V lost 6 bases, J lost 3 bases, and 5 bases stayed unmatched. Germline-derived CDR1 and CDR2 are MDHEN and SYDVKM. The CDR3 loop is CASSLTGVGNTIYF. In DNA form, the CDR3 reads TGTGCCAGCAGCTTAACAGGGGTTGGAAACACCATATATTTT.

V usage is TRBV2 and J usage is TRBJ2-1; D unresolved. The V end lost 6 bases, the J end lost 3 bases, and 15 bases lay between the germline ends. Germline V gives CDR1 SNHLY, CDR2 FYNNEI. This CDR3 is built from 15 residues. The CDR3 is CASSQTKTRYNEQFF. Here the CDR3 DNA reads TGTGCCAGCAGCCAGACAAAAACACGCTACAATGAGCAGTTCTTC.

The chain couples TRBV23-1 to TRBJ1-5, with 9 bases aligning to TRBD1. TRBV23-1 is an open reading frame, and its role is uncertain. This CDR3 contains 15 residues. The junction had 4 bases not matched to a gene; V was cut back by 3 bases and J by 4 bases. Written as DNA, the CDR3 is TGCGCCAGCAGTCAGGCGACAGGGGGGAATCAGCCCCAGCATTTT. It specifies CASSQATGGNQPQHF.

The chain carries TRBV14 and TRBJ2-2, with D uncertain. Trimming removed 3 bases from V and 9 bases from J, with 5 bases in between. The germline CDR1 and CDR2 sequences are SGHDN and FVKESK. This CDR3 region has 11 residues. DNA for the CDR3: TGTGCCAGCAGCCAGTATCGGGAGCTGTTTTTT. Translated: CASSQYRELFF.

This clone was picked up a small number of times. The rearrangement joins TRBV6-5 to TRBJ2-2; TRBD2 might be the D (6 bases). The CDR3 is 15 residues long. Trimming removed 6 bases at V and 6 bases at J, with 17 bases between. Germline CDR1 and CDR2: MNHEY and SVGAGI. CDR3 loop: CASRSGTLDSGELFF. In DNA form, the CDR3 reads TGTGCCAGCAGATCCGGGACTCTTGATTCCGGGGAGCTGTTTTTT.

This clone was seen more than once but under ten times. V usage is TRBV1 and J usage is TRBJ1-1. TRBV1 is recorded as a pseudogene. The CDR3 is 15 residues long. This chain's CDR3 is CTPGPPFTLNTEAFF. CDR3 DNA: TGCACCCCGGGTCCACCCTTCACATTGAACACTGAAGCTTTCTTT.

In this sample, this clone turned up once. CDR3 protein: CASGPSGQGAEAFF. CDR3 coding DNA: TGTGCTAGTGGTCCCTCGGGACAGGGCGCTGAAGCTTTCTTT. This rearrangement joins TRBV12-5 to TRBJ1-1; TRBD1 aligns across 9 bases. V trimming: 5 bases; J trimming: 6 bases; junction bases outside the gene matches: 7. This CDR3 comprises 14 residues. The germline V gene has CDR1 LGHNT and CDR2 FRNRAP. Full variable domain (missing parts from reference TRBV12-5 and TRBJ1-1): DARVTQTPRHKVTEMGQEVTMRCQPILGHNTVFWYRQTMMQGLELLAYFRNRAPLDDSGMPKDRFSAEMPDATLATLKIQPSEPRDSAVYFCASGPSGQGAEAFFGQGTRLTVV.

The V and J genes are TRBV28 and TRBJ2-1, with 9 bases matching TRBD2. V lost 2 bases to trimming and J lost 8 bases; unmatched junction nucleotides: 7. Per the germline V gene, CDR1 is MDHEN and CDR2 is SYDVKM. The CDR3 consists of 15 residues. The CDR3 loop is CASSLRSGRFDEQFF. CDR3 DNA sequence: TGTGCCAGCAGTTTAAGAAGCGGGAGGTTTGATGAGCAGTTCTTC.

This chain uses TRBV29-1 with TRBJ2-1; 7 nucleotides align to TRBD2. The length of the CDR3 is 13 residues. V dropped 1 base and J dropped 10; count of bases not matched to a gene: 7. Germline V gene sequence: CDR1 SQVTM, CDR2 ANQGSEA. CDR3 nucleotides: TGCAGCGTTGAAGGGTCGGGGGGTTGGGAGCAGTTCTTC. It codes for CSVEGSGGWEQFF.

This clone was found once. The V and J genes are TRBV18 and TRBJ1-6; unclear D gene. V lost 4 bases and J lost 8, with 12 bases in between. CDR3 size: 14 residues. From germline, CDR1 is KGHSH and CDR2 LQKENI. CDR3 loop: CASSLREGDSPLHF. CDR3 coding DNA: TGTGCCAGCTCACTCCGGGAGGGAGATTCACCCCTCCACTTT.

The chain recombines TRBV12-3 or TRBV12-4 with TRBJ2-3, with unresolved D. The CDR3 has 13 amino acids. Deletions cut 2 bases from V and 7 bases from J, with 10 bases between. Written as DNA, the CDR3 is TGTGCCAGCAGTTTAAGAACTGAGAATACGCAGTATTTT. Amino acids: CASSLRTENTQYF.

V gene TRBV4-1 combines with J gene TRBJ1-5; D unresolved. The germline V gene encodes CDR1 MGHRA and CDR2 YSYEKL. The CDR3 totals 17 residues. Trimming removed 0 bases at V and 0 bases at J, with 12 bases between. The CDR3 DNA reads as TGCGCCAGCAGCCAAGAAGTGTGGAGTTCTAGCAATCAGCCCCAGCATTTT. This encodes CASSQEVWSSSNQPQHF.

The rearrangement links TRBV5-4 to TRBJ1-1; 8 bases align to TRBD1. This CDR3 is 16 amino acids long. V trimming: 1 base; J trimming: 4 bases; junction bases outside the gene matches: 9. The germline V gene encodes CDR1 SGHNT and CDR2 YYREEE (reference sequence). The CDR3 region is CASSLTLRGRVTEAFF. The CDR3 DNA sequence: TGTGCCAGCAGCTTGACCCTCAGGGGGCGAGTCACTGAAGCTTTCTTT.

The chain joins TRBV28 to TRBJ2-7; TRBD2 aligns across 8 bases. This CDR3 is built from 15 residues. Germline CDR1 reads MDHEN; CDR2 reads SYDVKM. The trim removed 2 bases at V and 3 bases at J, leaving 6 bases unmatched. The CDR3 sequence is CASSLPSGGSYEQYF. The CDR3 DNA reads TGTGCCAGCAGTTTACCGTCGGGGGGGAGCTACGAGCAGTACTTC.

A word on this clone: At one end, the junction sequence differs from germline, possibly due to a read error. The chain employs TRBV7-7 and TRBJ1-4, with D maybe TRBD1 (5 bases). From germline, CDR1 is SSHAT and CDR2 FNYEAQ (reference sequence). This CDR3 comprises 15 residues. The chain's CDR3 is CASSPLGAGYEKLFF. The CDR3 DNA reads as TGTGCTAGCAGCCCTTTAGGGGCAGGATATGAAAAACTGTTTTTT.

This rearrangement joins TRBV12-5 to TRBJ2-1; 9 nucleotides align to TRBD2. The V and J ends lost 6 bases and 3 bases, in that order; junction bases with no gene match: 9. Germline CDR1 LGHNT, CDR2 FRNRAP. The CDR3 spans 16 residues. The CDR3 DNA reads as TGTGCTAGTGGCCCCGACGCGCGGGAGGGCTACAATGAGCAGTTCTTC. Translation: CASGPDAREGYNEQFF.

This chain uses TRBV29-1 with TRBJ1-1; 7 positions match TRBD1. This CDR3 spans 13 amino acids. The ends lost 8 bases at V and 2 bases at J; junction bases unmatched: 8. Germline V gene data show CDR1 as SQVTM and CDR2 as ANQGSEA. This CDR3 reads CSTRDRVNTEAFF. The CDR3 DNA reads TGCAGCACGAGAGACAGGGTAAACACTGAAGCTTTCTTT. The full variable domain, completed using reference TRBV29-1 and TRBJ1-1, is SAVISQKPSRDICQRGTSLTIQCQVDSQVTMMFWYRQQPGQSLTLIATANQGSEATYESGFVIDKFPISRPNLTFSTLTVSNMSPEDSSIYLCSTRDRVNTEAFFGQGTRLTVV.

V gene TRBV27 combines with J gene TRBJ1-6; 7 bases line up with TRBD1. V was pared by 0 bases and J by 9 bases, with 5 bases of the junction left unmatched. Germline-derived CDR1 and CDR2 are MNHEY and SMNVEV (reference sequence). The CDR3 is made up of 15 amino acids. The DNA of the CDR3 is TGTGCCAGCAGTTTATCAGGGACAGATGGTTCACCCCTCCACTTT. It is translated as CASSLSGTDGSPLHF.